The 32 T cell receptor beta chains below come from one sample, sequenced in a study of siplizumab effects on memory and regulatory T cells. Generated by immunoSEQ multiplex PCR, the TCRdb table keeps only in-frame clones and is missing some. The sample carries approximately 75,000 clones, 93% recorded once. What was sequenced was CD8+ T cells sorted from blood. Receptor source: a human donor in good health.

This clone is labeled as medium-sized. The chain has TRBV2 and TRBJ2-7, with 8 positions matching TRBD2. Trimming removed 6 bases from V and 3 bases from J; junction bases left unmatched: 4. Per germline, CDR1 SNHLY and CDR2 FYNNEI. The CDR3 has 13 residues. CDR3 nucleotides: TGTGCCAGCAGCCCCGGGACTAGCTACGAGCAGTACTTC. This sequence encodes CASSPGTSYEQYF.

CDR3 region: CSQFRVVGYTF. The CDR3 DNA is TGCAGCCAATTCAGGGTGGTTGGCTACACCTTC. The chain employs TRBV20-1 and TRBJ1-2; TRBD1 is a possible D gene (5 bases). Germline CDR1 reads DFQATT; CDR2 reads SNEGSKA (reference sequence). The CDR3 consists of 11 residues.

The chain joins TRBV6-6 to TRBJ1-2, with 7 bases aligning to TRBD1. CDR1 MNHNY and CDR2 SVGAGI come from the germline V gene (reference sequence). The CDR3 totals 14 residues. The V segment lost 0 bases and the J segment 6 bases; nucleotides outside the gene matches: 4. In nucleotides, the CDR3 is TGTGCCAGCAGTTACTCGAGAGGGGGCGATGGCTACACCTTC. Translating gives CASSYSRGGDGYTF.

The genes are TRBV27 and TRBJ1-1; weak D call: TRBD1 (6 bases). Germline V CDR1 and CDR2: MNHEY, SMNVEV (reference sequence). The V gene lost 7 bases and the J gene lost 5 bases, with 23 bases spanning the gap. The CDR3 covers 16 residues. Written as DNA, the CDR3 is TGTGCCAGCACCTTATCCACAGGGACGATTAGGACTGAAGCTTTCTTT. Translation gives CASTLSTGTIRTEAFF.

As DNA, the CDR3 is TGCGCCAGCAGCCTACACCAGGGGGCTGACACTGAAGCTTTCTTT. This codes for CASSLHQGADTEAFF. The V gene is TRBV4-1, the J gene TRBJ1-1, with 8 bases identical to TRBD1. The CDR3 sequence is 15 residues long. With 4 bases clipped from V and 3 bases from J, the junction kept 7 bases outside the gene matches. Per germline, CDR1 MGHRA and CDR2 YSYEKL.

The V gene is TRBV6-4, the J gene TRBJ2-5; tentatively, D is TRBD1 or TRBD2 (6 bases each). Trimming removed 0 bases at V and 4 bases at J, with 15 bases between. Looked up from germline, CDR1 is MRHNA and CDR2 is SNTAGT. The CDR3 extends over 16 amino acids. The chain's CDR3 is CASSDSSEGGRETQYF. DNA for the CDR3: TGTGCCAGCAGTGACTCGAGTGAGGGGGGCCGAGAGACCCAGTACTTC.

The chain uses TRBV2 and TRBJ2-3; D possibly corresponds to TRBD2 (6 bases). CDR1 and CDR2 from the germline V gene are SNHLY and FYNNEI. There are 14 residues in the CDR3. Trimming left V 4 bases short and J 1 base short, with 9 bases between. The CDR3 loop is CASSGASGTDTQYF. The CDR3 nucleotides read TGTGCCAGCAGTGGGGCTAGCGGCACAGATACGCAGTATTTT.

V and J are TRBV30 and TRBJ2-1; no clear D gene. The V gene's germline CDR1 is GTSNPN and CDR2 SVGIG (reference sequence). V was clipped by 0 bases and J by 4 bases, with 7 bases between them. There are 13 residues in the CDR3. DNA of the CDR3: TGTGCCTGGAGTGTACACTGGTACAATGAGCAGTTCTTC. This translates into CAWSVHWYNEQFF. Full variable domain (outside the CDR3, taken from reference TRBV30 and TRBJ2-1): SQTIHQWPATLVQPVGSPLSLECTVEGTSNPNLYWYRQAAGRGLQLLFYSVGIGQISSEVPQNLSASRPQDRQFILSSKKLLLSDSGFYLCAWSVHWYNEQFFGPGTRLTVL.

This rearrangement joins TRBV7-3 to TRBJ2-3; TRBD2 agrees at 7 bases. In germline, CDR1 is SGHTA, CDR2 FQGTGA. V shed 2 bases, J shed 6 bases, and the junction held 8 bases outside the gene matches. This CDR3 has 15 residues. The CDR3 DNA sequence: TGTGCCAGCAGCTTATTGTCGGGAGGAGCGGATACGCAGTATTTT. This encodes CASSLLSGGADTQYF.

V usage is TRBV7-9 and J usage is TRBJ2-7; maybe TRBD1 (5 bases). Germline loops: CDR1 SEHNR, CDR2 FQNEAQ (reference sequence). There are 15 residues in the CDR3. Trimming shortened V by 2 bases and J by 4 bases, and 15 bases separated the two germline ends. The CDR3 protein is CASSLHQGSEYEQYF. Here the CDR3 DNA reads TGTGCCAGCAGCTTACACCAGGGTTCAGAGTACGAGCAGTACTTC. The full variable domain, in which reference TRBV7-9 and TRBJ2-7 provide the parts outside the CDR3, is DTGVSQNPRHKITKRGQNVTFRCDPISEHNRLYWYRQTLGQGPEFLTYFQNEAQLEKSRLLSDRFSAERPKGSFSTLEIQRTEQGDSAMYLCASSLHQGSEYEQYFGPGTRLTVT.

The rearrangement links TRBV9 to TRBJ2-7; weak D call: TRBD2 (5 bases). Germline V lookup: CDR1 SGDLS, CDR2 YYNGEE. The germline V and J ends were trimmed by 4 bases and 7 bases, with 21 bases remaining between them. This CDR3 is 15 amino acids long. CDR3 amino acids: CASSLTPREDNEQYF. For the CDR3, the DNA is TGTGCCAGCAGCCTGACCCCGAGGGAAGACAATGAGCAGTACTTC. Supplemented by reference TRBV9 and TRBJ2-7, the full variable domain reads DSGVTQTPKHLITATGQRVTLRCSPRSGDLSVYWYQQSLDQGLQFLIQYYNGEERAKGNILERFSAQQFPDLHSELNLSSLELGDSALYFCASSLTPREDNEQYFGPGTRLTVT.

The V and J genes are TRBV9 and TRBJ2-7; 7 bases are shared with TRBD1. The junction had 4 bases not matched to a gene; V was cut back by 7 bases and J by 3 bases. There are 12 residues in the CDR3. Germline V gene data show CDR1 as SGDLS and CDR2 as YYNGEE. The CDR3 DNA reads TGTGCCAGCGGTACAGGGGTCTACGAGCAGTACTTC. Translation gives CASGTGVYEQYF.

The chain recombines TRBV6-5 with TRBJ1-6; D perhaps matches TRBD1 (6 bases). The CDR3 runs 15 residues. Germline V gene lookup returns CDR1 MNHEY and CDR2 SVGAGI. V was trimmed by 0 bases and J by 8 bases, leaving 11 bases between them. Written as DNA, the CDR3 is TGTGCCAGCAGTTACTCAACAGGGTTTGATTCACCCCTCCACTTT. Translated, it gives CASSYSTGFDSPLHF.

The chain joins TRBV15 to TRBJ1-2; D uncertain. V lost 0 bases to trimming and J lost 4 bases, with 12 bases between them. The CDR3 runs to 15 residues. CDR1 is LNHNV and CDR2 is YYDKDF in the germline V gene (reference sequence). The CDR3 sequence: CATSREGPGGYGYTF. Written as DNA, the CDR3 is TGTGCCACCAGCAGAGAGGGCCCGGGAGGCTATGGCTACACCTTC. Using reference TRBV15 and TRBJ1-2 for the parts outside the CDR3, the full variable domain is DAMVIQNPRYQVTQFGKPVTLSCSQTLNHNVMYWYQQKSSQAPKLLFHYYDKDFNNEADTPDNFQSRRPNTSFCFLDIRSPGLGDTAMYLCATSREGPGGYGYTFGSGTRLTVV.

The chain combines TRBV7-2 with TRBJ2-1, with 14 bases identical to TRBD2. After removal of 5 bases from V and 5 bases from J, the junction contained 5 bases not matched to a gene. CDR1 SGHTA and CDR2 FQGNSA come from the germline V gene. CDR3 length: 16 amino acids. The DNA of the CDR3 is TGTGCCAGCAGCCCTACGACTAGCGGGGGGGACAATGAGCAGTTCTTC. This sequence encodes CASSPTTSGGDNEQFF.

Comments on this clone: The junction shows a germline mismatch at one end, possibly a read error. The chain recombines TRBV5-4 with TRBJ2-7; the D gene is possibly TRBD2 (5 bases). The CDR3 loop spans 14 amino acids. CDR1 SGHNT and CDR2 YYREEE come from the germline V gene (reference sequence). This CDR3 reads CAGSGRYGEYEQYF. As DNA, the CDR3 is TGTGCCGGCAGCGGCAGGTACGGGGAATACGAGCAGTACTTC.

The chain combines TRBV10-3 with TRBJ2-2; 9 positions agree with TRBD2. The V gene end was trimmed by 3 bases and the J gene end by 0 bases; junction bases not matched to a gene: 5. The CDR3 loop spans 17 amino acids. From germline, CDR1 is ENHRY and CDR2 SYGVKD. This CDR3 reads CAISELAGGANTGELFF. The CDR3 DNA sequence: TGTGCCATCAGTGAATTGGCGGGGGGGGCGAACACCGGGGAGCTGTTTTTT.

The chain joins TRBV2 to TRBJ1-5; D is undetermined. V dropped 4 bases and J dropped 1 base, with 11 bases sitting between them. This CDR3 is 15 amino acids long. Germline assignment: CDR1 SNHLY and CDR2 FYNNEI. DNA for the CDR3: TGTGCCAGCAGTGTTGGCATGTTGAGCAATCAGCCCCAGCATTTT. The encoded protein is CASSVGMLSNQPQHF.

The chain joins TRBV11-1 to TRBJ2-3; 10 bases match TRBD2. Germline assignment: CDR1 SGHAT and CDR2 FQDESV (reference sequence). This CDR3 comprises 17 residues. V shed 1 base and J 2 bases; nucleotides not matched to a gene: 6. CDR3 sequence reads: CASSLGASGGDTDTQYF. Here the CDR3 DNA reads TGTGCCAGCAGCTTAGGAGCGAGCGGGGGGGACACAGATACGCAGTATTTT.

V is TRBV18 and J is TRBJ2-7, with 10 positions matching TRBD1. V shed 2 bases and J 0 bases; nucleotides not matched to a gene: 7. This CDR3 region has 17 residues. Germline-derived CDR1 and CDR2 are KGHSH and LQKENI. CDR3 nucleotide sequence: TGTGCCAGCTCACCATTGACAGGGGGCGCAAGCTCCTACGAGCAGTACTTC. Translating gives CASSPLTGGASSYEQYF.

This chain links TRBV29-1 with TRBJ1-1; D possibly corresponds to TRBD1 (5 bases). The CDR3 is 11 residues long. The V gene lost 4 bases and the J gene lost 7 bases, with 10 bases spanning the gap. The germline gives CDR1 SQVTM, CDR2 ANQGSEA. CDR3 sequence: CSVVRGVEAFF. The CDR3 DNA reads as TGCAGCGTTGTCAGAGGGGTTGAAGCTTTCTTT.

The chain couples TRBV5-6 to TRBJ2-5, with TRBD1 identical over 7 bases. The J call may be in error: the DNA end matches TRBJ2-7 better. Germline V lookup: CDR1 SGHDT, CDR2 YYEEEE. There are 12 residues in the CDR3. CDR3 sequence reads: CASQQGSYEQYF. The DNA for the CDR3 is TGTGCCTCACAACAGGGGAGCTACGAGCAGTACTTC.

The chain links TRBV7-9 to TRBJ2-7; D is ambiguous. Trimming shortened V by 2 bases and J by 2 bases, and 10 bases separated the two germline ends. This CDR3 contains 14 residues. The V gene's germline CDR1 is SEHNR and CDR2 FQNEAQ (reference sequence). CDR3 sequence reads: CASSLFGEAYEQYF. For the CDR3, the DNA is TGTGCCAGCAGCTTATTCGGAGAGGCCTACGAGCAGTACTTC.

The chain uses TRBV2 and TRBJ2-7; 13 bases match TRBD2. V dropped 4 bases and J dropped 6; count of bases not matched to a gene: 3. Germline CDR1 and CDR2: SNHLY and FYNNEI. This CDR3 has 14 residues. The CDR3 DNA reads TGTGCCAGCAGTGTAGGACTAGCGGGGGTCGAGCAGTACTTC. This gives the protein CASSVGLAGVEQYF.

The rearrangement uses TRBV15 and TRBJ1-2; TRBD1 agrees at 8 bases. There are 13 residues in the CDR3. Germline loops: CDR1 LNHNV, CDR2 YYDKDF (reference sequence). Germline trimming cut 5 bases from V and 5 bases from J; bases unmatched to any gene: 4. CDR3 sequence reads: CATSPGQGYGYTF. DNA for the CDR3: TGTGCCACCAGCCCAGGACAGGGATATGGCTACACCTTC.

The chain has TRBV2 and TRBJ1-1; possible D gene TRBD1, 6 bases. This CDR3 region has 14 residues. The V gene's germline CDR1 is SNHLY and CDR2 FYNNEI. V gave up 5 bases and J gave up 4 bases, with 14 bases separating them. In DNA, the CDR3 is TGTGCCAGCAGTTCCACAGGACAGTTCACTGAAGCTTTCTTT. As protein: CASSSTGQFTEAFF.

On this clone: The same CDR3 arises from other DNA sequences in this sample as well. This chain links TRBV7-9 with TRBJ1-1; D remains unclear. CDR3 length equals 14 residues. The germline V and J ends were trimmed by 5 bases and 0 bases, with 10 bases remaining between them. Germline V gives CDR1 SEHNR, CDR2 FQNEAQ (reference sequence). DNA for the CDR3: TGTGCCAGCAGCCCCACTGGGGTGAACACTGAAGCTTTCTTT. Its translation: CASSPTGVNTEAFF. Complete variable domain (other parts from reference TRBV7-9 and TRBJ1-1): DTGVSQNPRHKITKRGQNVTFRCDPISEHNRLYWYRQTLGQGPEFLTYFQNEAQLEKSRLLSDRFSAERPKGSFSTLEIQRTEQGDSAMYLCASSPTGVNTEAFFGQGTRLTVV.

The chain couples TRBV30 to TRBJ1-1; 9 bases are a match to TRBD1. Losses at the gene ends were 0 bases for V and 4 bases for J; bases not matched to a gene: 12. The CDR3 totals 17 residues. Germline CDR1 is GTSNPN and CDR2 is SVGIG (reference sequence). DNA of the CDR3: TGTGCCTGGAGTGTACAGGTCAGGGACAGGGTTTTCACTGAAGCTTTCTTT. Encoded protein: CAWSVQVRDRVFTEAFF.

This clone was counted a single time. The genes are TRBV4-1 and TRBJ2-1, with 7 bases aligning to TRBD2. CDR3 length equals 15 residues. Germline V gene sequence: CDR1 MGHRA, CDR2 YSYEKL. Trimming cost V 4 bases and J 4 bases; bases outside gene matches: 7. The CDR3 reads CASSPQRGGYNEQFF. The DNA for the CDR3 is TGCGCCAGCAGCCCACAGCGGGGAGGGTACAATGAGCAGTTCTTC.

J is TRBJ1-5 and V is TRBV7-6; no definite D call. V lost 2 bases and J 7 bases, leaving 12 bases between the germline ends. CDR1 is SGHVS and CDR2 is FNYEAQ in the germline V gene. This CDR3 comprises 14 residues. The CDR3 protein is CASSLQPGVQPQHF. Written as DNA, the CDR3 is TGTGCCAGCAGCTTACAGCCCGGGGTGCAGCCCCAGCATTTT.

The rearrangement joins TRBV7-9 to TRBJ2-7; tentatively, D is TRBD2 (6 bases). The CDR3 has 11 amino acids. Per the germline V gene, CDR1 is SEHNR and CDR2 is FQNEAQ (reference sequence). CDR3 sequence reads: CVWEDTYEQYF. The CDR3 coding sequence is TGTGTGTGGGAGGACACCTACGAGCAGTACTTC.

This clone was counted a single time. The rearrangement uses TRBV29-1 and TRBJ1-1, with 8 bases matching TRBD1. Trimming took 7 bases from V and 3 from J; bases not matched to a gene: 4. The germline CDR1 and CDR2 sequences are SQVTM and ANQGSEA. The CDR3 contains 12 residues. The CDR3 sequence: CSGDRGDTEAFF. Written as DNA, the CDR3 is TGCAGCGGAGACAGGGGTGACACTGAAGCTTTCTTT.